These 17 T cell receptor beta chains came from one sample sequenced in a study of T cells in Graves' hyperthyroidism and ophthalmopathy. Amplified TCR beta CDR3 regions derived from RNA transcripts. The HTBI primer set drove a first-round RT-PCR of the TCR CDR3. MiXCR was run by TCRdb on the multiplex PCR reads, yielding one entry per CDR3 protein. The table includes 550,000 to 600,000 distinct CDR3 sequences, about 43% detected once. Sequenced material: peripheral blood or thyroid tissue (not recorded which). Every receptor here comes from an adult woman with Graves' disease, either hyperthyroidism or ophthalmopathy (not recorded which).

This clonotype was seen many times. The chain's CDR3 is CASSEQGGKETQYF. The CDR3, as DNA: TGTGCCAGCAGCGAACAGGGGGGGAAAGAGACCCAGTACTTC. This chain connects TRBV2 to TRBJ2-5; D is possibly TRBD1 (8 bases). Germline-derived CDR1 and CDR2 are SNHLY and FYNNEI. Trimming stripped 6 bases from V and 3 bases from J, with 14 bases between. The CDR3 is 14 amino acids.

This clonotype was seen repeatedly, ten times or more. The V call is TRBV2, the J call TRBJ2-5; D not resolved. Deletions cut 8 bases from V and 4 bases from J, with 14 bases between. The CDR3 is 13 residues long. Germline values: CDR1 SNHLY, CDR2 FYNNEI. The CDR3 DNA is TGTGCCAGCGGAAAGGCGCTAGGAGAGACCCAGTACTTC. It encodes CASGKALGETQYF.

This clonotype was seen many times. The chain has TRBV27 and TRBJ2-7, with 9 bases identical to TRBD2. This CDR3 comprises 15 residues. V dropped 0 bases and J dropped 5; count of bases not matched to a gene: 5. Germline V lookup: CDR1 MNHEY, CDR2 SMNVEV (reference sequence). The CDR3 nucleotides read TGTGCCAGCAGTTTATCCCGCGGGAGGGCAGACGAGCAGTACTTC. Residues: CASSLSRGRADEQYF.

About this clonotype itself: Just one base apart from a much larger clone, this may be a read error. V gene TRBV27 combines with J gene TRBJ1-6; D uncertain. CDR3 length: 15 residues. Germline-derived CDR1 and CDR2 are MNHEY and SMNVEV (reference sequence). Between the trimmed V and J ends, which lost 1 base and 5 bases, there was a span of 9 bases. The DNA for the CDR3 is TGTGCCAGCAGTTTATTAGAGACAAATAATTCACCCCTCCACTTT. Translating it yields CASSLLETNNSPLHF.

The CDR3: CASSRNDGYTF. In DNA, the CDR3 is TGTGCCAGCAGTCGTAATGATGGCTACACCTTC. J is TRBJ1-2 and V is TRBV25-1; the D is unclear. V shed 5 bases and J shed 6 bases, with 7 bases lying between them. CDR3 size: 11 residues. Germline V gene sequence: CDR1 MGHDK, CDR2 SYGVNS.

The chain is built from TRBV30 and TRBJ2-2; perhaps TRBD1 as D (5 bases). This CDR3 region has 13 residues. V was clipped by 3 bases and J by 7 bases, with 12 bases between them. In germline, CDR1 is GTSNPN, CDR2 SVGIG (reference sequence). The CDR3 spells CAWRSGSVGELFF. CDR3 nucleotides: TGTGCCTGGAGGTCAGGGTCGGTCGGGGAGCTGTTTTTT.

This clonotype showed up many times. The chain uses TRBV7-3 and TRBJ2-2; 8 bases are shared with TRBD2. Germline CDR1 is SGHTA and CDR2 is FQGTGA. The CDR3 is 15 residues long. The V segment lost 5 bases and the J segment 4 bases; nucleotides outside the gene matches: 6. The CDR3 nucleotides are TGTGCCAGCAGCCCTAGCGGGTCACGCACCGGGGAGCTGTTTTTT. Residues: CASSPSGSRTGELFF.

There are many counts of this clonotype. The gene calls are TRBV7-3 and TRBJ1-6; D call uncertain. The CDR3 runs 15 residues. Between the trimmed V and J ends, which lost 4 bases and 7 bases, there was a span of 14 bases. Germline lookup yields CDR1 SGHTA and CDR2 FQGTGA. The DNA for the CDR3 is TGTGCCAGCAGCTCCGGACGGACTTTAAATTCACCCCTCCACTTT. Translated: CASSSGRTLNSPLHF.

The genes are TRBV5-1 and TRBJ2-6; 8 bases map to TRBD1. The CDR3 has 19 amino acids. Germline V lookup: CDR1 SGHRS, CDR2 YFSETQ. V lost 0 bases to trimming and J lost 2 bases; unmatched junction nucleotides: 10. The CDR3 nucleotides are TGCGCCAGCAGCTTGGGGACAGGGACAGGATTGGCTGGGGCCAACGTCCTGACTTTC. Protein sequence: CASSLGTGTGLAGANVLTF. The variable domain in full, with the rest retrieved from reference TRBV5-1 and TRBJ2-6, is KAGVTQTPRYLIKTRGQQVTLSCSPISGHRSVSWYQQTPGQGLQFLFEYFSETQRNKGNFPGRFSGRQFSNSRSEMNVSTLELGDSALYLCASSLGTGTGLAGANVLTFGAGSRLTVL.

The table lists this clonotype with a count of one. The genes are TRBV5-1 and TRBJ2-5; D not certain. This CDR3 region has 15 residues. Trimming took off 4 bases at V and 1 base at J, with 14 bases between the two ends. Germline CDR1 SGHRS, CDR2 YFSETQ. As DNA, the CDR3 is TGCGCCAGCAGCGCAACCCCGGCGTTCCAAGAGACCCAGTACTTC. It specifies CASSATPAFQETQYF.

The V gene is TRBV7-2, the J gene TRBJ2-7; D possibly uses TRBD1 or TRBD2 (6 bases each). The germline V gene has CDR1 SGHTA and CDR2 FQGNSA. This CDR3 region has 16 residues. The ends were cut back, 5 bases at V and 7 bases at J, with 24 bases in the middle. The CDR3 DNA reads TGTGCCAGCAGCGTAACCCCCCCGGGGGCTAGCCAAGAGCAGTACTTC. Translating gives CASSVTPPGASQEQYF.

V usage is TRBV2 and J usage is TRBJ2-2; no clear D gene. Trimming stripped 6 bases from V and 7 bases from J, with 12 bases between. CDR3 length equals 13 residues. The germline V gene has CDR1 SNHLY and CDR2 FYNNEI. CDR3 coding DNA: TGTGCCAGCAGGCCATACGGTCTCGGGGAGCTGTTTTTT. Its translation is CASRPYGLGELFF. The full variable domain, completed using reference TRBV2 and TRBJ2-2, is EPEVTQTPSHQVTQMGQEVILRCVPISNHLYFYWYRQILGQKVEFLVSFYNNEISEKSEIFDDQFSVERPDGSNFTLKIRSTKLEDSAMYFCASRPYGLGELFFGEGSRLTVL.

This sequence joins TRBV15 and TRBJ2-2; TRBD2 is a possible D gene (6 bases). Trimming removed 0 bases at V and 1 base at J, with 9 bases between. Germline CDR1 reads LNHNV; CDR2 reads YYDKDF (reference sequence). The CDR3 runs to 16 residues. The CDR3 DNA sequence: TGTGCCACCAGCAGAGATGGGGGGAGGAACACCGGGGAGCTGTTTTTT. Encoded protein: CATSRDGGRNTGELFF.

This clonotype was counted many times. The CDR3 coding sequence is TGTGCCAGCAGCCCTGGGGCTAGAATTTCCTACGAGCAGTACTTC. Amino acid sequence: CASSPGARISYEQYF. V is TRBV14 and J is TRBJ2-7, with TRBD1 as a possible D gene (5 bases). Germline loops: CDR1 SGHDN, CDR2 FVKESK. This CDR3 comprises 15 residues. The V and J ends lost 4 bases and 1 base respectively, with 14 bases between them.

CDR3 bases: TGTGCCAGCAGTTATAACCGAGGACTTGTGGAAAAACTGTTTTTT. Translated, it gives CASSYNRGLVEKLFF. This chain connects TRBV7-9 to TRBJ1-4; no definite D call. CDR3 length: 15 residues. Trimming shortened V by 6 bases and J by 8 bases, and 19 bases separated the two germline ends. Germline V CDR1 and CDR2: SEHNR, FQNEAQ (reference sequence).

The CDR3 loop reads CASSSTTGRASGDGYTF. The CDR3 bases are TGTGCCAGCAGCTCCACGACAGGACGGGCTTCGGGTGATGGCTACACCTTC. This chain links TRBV7-1 with TRBJ1-2; a possible D gene is TRBD1 (6 bases). TRBV7-1 is an ORF for which the function is uncertain. This CDR3 contains 17 residues. V was trimmed by 3 bases and J by 6 bases, leaving 23 bases between them.

There are many counts of this clonotype. This chain connects TRBV30 to TRBJ1-4, with D possibly TRBD1 on 6 matching bases. Germline values: CDR1 GTSNPN, CDR2 SVGIG (reference sequence). The germline V and J ends were trimmed by 0 bases and 7 bases, with 15 bases remaining between them. The CDR3 sequence is 15 residues long. The CDR3 region is CAWSVGQKLGEKLFF. The CDR3 nucleotides read TGTGCCTGGAGTGTAGGACAGAAACTAGGTGAAAAACTGTTTTTT.